Listed here is a single TCR beta chain. Its antigen remains unidentified. No base-level quality is on record; no much larger clone is a single base apart. Based on the germline V gene, the CDR1 and CDR2 sequences are LGHNT and FRNRAP. From cysteine to phenylalanine, the CDR3 is 13 amino acids long. The retained sequence is limited to the CDR3, 39 bases, with the frame set at the first base. The V end loses 2 bases and the J end loses 8 bases, and a stretch of 12 bases separates them. Taken with the paper, the label for treatment or condition translates to: roughly nine-day PBMC culture with coronavirus spike peptide pools or control peptides (ViraFEST assay). The study used the ViraFEST assay, which expanded antigen-specific T cells with peptide pools and then identified expanded clonotypes by TCR sequencing. The positive SARS-CoV-2 PCR tests of the convalescent patients were dated from March to December 2020, before the Alpha, Beta and Delta variants emerged in the United States. Over 1.5 million PBMCs per well were cultured in IMDM with roughly 5% human AB serum and roughly 9.3 IU/ml IL-2, plus 10 ug/ml peptide pools. Half of the culture medium was replaced with fresh IL-2-containing medium on days 3 and 7. Once the cells had been in culture for about 10 days, the EasySep CD4+ T cell isolation kit was used to isolate CD4+ T cells by negative selection. Ficoll-Paque Plus gradient centrifugation was used to isolate PBMCs from whole blood, and the isolated PBMCs were then either used fresh or cryopreserved at -140C. Each culture condition was generally run in triplicate wells.

The data belong to a study of vaccination and CD4 T cells after COVID-19 (dated by TCRdb to the early 2020s). With respect to the entire study: Convalescent patients had a positive SARS-CoV-2 result on nasal swab PCR, and of these patients, several had mild disease and one had severe disease. Six males and four females were included in the convalescent cohort, with two Hispanic individuals, seven Caucasians, two Asians and one multiracial person represented. Participants got two doses of the Pfizer-BioNTech BNT162b2 vaccine (n=8) or two doses of the Moderna mRNA-1273 vaccine (n=2). Post-COVID blood samples were collected from convalescent patients a median of roughly 100 days after diagnosis, with a range of about 30 to 161 days. Post-vaccine blood samples were obtained a median of approximately 74 days after the second vaccine dose, with a range of roughly 14 to 241 days. Culture stimuli were overlapping spike peptide pools from SARS-CoV-2 and from the common cold coronaviruses HCoV-NL63, HCoV-OC43 and HCoV-229E. In control cultures, a CEFX viral epitope pool was used as positive control, an HIV-1 Nef peptide pool was used as negative control, or no peptide was added. In nine to eleven COVID-19 convalescent patients and a few infection-naive healthy vaccine recipients, researchers compared the spike-specific CD4+ TCR repertoire from before mRNA vaccination with the repertoire from after. Study-wide conclusions, independent of this receptor: The number of convalescent patients in the study was relatively small, and the study did not examine early timepoints following natural infection. An increase in the median number of SARS-CoV-2-reactive clonotypes from 20 to 25 after infection to roughly 36 after vaccination was observed, but the change was not found to be significant. Of the vaccine-specific clones found in convalescent patients, nearly all (304 of 307) were mono-reactive for SARS-CoV-2 spike instead of being cross-reactive with common cold coronaviruses. Among the post-vaccine SARS-CoV-2-reactive clones in convalescent patients, a median 86.3% showed up only after vaccination, which suggests vaccine-specific priming.

The library came from PCR. DNA from cultured CD4+ T cells underwent TCR sequencing with the Oncomine TCR Beta short-read assay at the Johns Hopkins FTIC core. The QIAamp micro DNA kit was used to extract genomic DNA from the cultured CD4+ T cells. The Oncomine TCR Beta libraries from cultured CD4+ T cells were pooled using unique dual indexes and then sequenced on an Illumina iSeq 100. The authors' pipeline ran thus. Non-productive sequences were removed, and CDR3s not starting with C, not ending with F or W, or shorter than 7 amino acids were discarded. The MANAFEST web application identified antigen-specific clonotypes by comparing peptide-stimulated wells against reference wells and other culture wells. To be called positive, a clone needed an FDR below 0.05, an odds ratio above 5, and a productive frequency above 0.1% in at least two of three replicate wells. A clonotype counted as cross-reactive if it showed significant expansion both in the SARS-CoV-2 spike wells and in at least one common cold coronavirus spike condition. Levenshtein distances (stringdist) and unrooted phylogenetic trees (ape) in R version 3.6.1 were used to assess CDR3 homology. TCRdb reanalyzed the raw reads on its own, using fastp at Q25 for trimming and MiXCR for clone calling, and kept in-frame beta chains. Under each unique CDR3 protein, matching rows form one entry showing the most common genes and DNA. The V and J calls follow TCRdb's processing rather than the paper's. The sample records around 20,000 distinct CDR3 sequences, roughly 46% of which are singletons. Jointly, the top ten make up approximately 6.8% of the sample.

Sequencing used CD4+ T cells from blood, cultured in vitro, obtained before SARS-CoV-2 vaccination. The clonotype originates from a human donor who had recovered from COVID-19. This receptor chain uses TRBV12-5 and TRBJ2-5, with no confidently assigned D gene. In nucleotides, the sequence is TGTGCTAGTGGTTTGAGCCGACTGGGAACCCAGTACTTC. It specifies CASGLSRLGTQYF.